These 9 T cell receptor beta chains originate from one sample sequenced in a study of cytomegalovirus exposure and HLA in healthy donors. PCR used 60 Vbeta primers and 13 Jbeta primers. The table came from immunoSEQ multiplex PCR; TCRdb's copy has only in-frame clones and leaves some out. The repertoire consists of 150,000 to 190,000 clones, with approximately 86% occurring once and the leading ten covering 5% to 7.5%. The sample comprised PBMCs. The receptors derive from a woman between 45 and 65 years old in good health and CMV-seropositive.

The V call is TRBV29-1, the J call TRBJ1-2; TRBD1 aligns across 7 bases. Trimming removed 5 bases from V and 1 base from J; junction bases left unmatched: 16. Germline loops: CDR1 SQVTM, CDR2 ANQGSEA. This CDR3 spans 17 amino acids. The CDR3 nucleotides read TGCAGCGTTCCTACCGTAGGAGACAGGGCCCTTAACTATGGCTACACCTTC. Its translation is CSVPTVGDRALNYGYTF.

The V call is TRBV9, the J call TRBJ2-2, with 9 positions matching TRBD2. The CDR3 spans 18 residues. V lost 0 bases, J lost 0 bases, and 6 bases stayed unmatched. Germline values: CDR1 SGDLS, CDR2 YYNGEE. The CDR3 DNA follows: TGTGCCAGCAGCGTAGCGATCGCGGGGGGGACGAACACCGGGGAGCTGTTTTTT. This translates into CASSVAIAGGTNTGELFF.

This clone was observed a handful of times. The chain carries TRBV27 and TRBJ1-4; D is undetermined. The germline CDR1 and CDR2 sequences are MNHEY and SMNVEV (reference sequence). This CDR3 spans 14 amino acids. The V gene lost 4 bases and the J gene lost 5 bases, with 11 bases spanning the gap. CDR3 DNA: TGTGCCAGCAGTTCGTGGCAAAACAATGAAAAACTGTTTTTT. Translation gives CASSSWQNNEKLFF.

This clone was found once. The gene calls are TRBV9 and TRBJ2-1; 9 positions agree with TRBD2. The trim removed 1 base at V and 8 bases at J, leaving 7 bases unmatched. Germline CDR1 and CDR2: SGDLS and YYNGEE. This CDR3 has 15 residues. Written as DNA, the CDR3 is TGTGCCAGCAGCGTAAATCCTAGCGGGGTCTATGAGCAGTTCTTC. It specifies CASSVNPSGVYEQFF.

The V and J genes are TRBV29-1 and TRBJ2-2; possibly TRBD2 for D (6 bases). Trimming left V 4 bases short and J 6 bases short, with 15 bases between. CDR1 and CDR2 from the germline V gene are SQVTM and ANQGSEA. There are 14 residues in the CDR3. The CDR3 nucleotides are TGCAGCGTTGGAATCGGGGGTAGGGCCGGGGAGCTGTTTTTT. It is translated as CSVGIGGRAGELFF.

This chain joins TRBV5-5 and TRBJ2-2, with 10 bases aligning to TRBD1. CDR1 and CDR2 from the germline V gene are SGHKS and YYEKEE (reference sequence). The CDR3 sequence is 15 residues long. J gave up 5 bases and V 5 bases, and 6 bases lay outside the gene matches. This CDR3 reads CASRTGTGVTGELFF. DNA of the CDR3: TGTGCCAGCAGGACCGGGACAGGGGTTACCGGGGAGCTGTTTTTT.

This clone was recorded once. The genes are TRBV7-6 and TRBJ2-3, with TRBD2 matching over 7 bases. The germline CDR1 and CDR2 sequences are SGHVS and FNYEAQ. The CDR3 length is 15 residues. Germline trimming cut 5 bases from V and 3 bases from J; bases unmatched to any gene: 8. CDR3 in DNA: TGTGCCAGCAGCCCGGGAGGATTGGGAACAGATACGCAGTATTTT. This codes for CASSPGGLGTDTQYF.

The rearrangement uses TRBV7-2 and TRBJ2-5; D is uncertain. Germline V gene data show CDR1 as SGHTA and CDR2 as FQGNSA. This CDR3 has 11 residues. V was shortened by 5 bases and J by 2 bases, with 3 bases between the two germline ends. The CDR3 DNA reads TGTGCCAGCAGCCCTCAAGAGACCCAGTACTTC. Protein sequence: CASSPQETQYF.

The chain carries TRBV7-2 and TRBJ2-7, with D maybe TRBD2 (5 bases). V dropped 2 bases and J dropped 0 bases, with 14 bases sitting between them. The CDR3 is made up of 16 amino acids. Germline V CDR1 and CDR2: SGHTA, FQGNSA. CDR3 nucleotides: TGTGCCAGCAGCTTAAACGGACTTTACAGCTCCTACGAGCAGTACTTC. This sequence encodes CASSLNGLYSSYEQYF.